This TCR beta chain appears in the sequencing data of a study of blood T cells in healthy people across ages. Overall study: About one barcoded beta molecule per two T cells came from capture by template switching. Study-level points and caveats: In these data, TCR beta diversity tracked strongly with naive T cell percentage.

Sample-barcoded 5' priming and a J-beta primer mix drove a second PCR of roughly 6 to 12 cycles. TCRdb called the 5' RACE reads again in MiXCR, with one record for every CDR3 protein. The profile shows around 1.5 million distinct CDR3 sequences, 42% of them singletons. A single count supports this clonotype. Its antigen is unknown. V dropped 4 bases and J dropped 7; count of bases not matched to a gene: 6. The germline V gene encodes CDR1 LGHDT and CDR2 YNNKEL (reference sequence). This CDR3 has 14 amino acids. Per sample, a minimum of 7 million PBMCs were isolated. The chain uses TRBV3-1 and TRBJ2-1, with 8 bases that match TRBD2. Sequenced input: blood. This TCR derives from a woman younger than 30 in good health. In DNA form, the CDR3 reads TGTGCCAGCAGCCTACAGCGGGGGTTTAATGAGCAGTTCTTC. The encoded protein is CASSLQRGFNEQFF.